The 27 T cell receptor beta chains reported below all come from one sample, sequenced in a study of cytomegalovirus exposure and HLA in healthy donors. Sequencing was performed with immunoSEQ multiplex PCR; in TCRdb, only in-frame clones are kept and a portion is missing. The sample has more than 150,000 clones, 84% seen once. The sequenced material came from PBMCs. All receptors derive from a man between 18 and 29 years old in good health and CMV-seropositive.

J is TRBJ1-4 and V is TRBV18, with 8 positions matching TRBD1. CDR3 size: 16 residues. The trim removed 4 bases at V and 2 bases at J, leaving 6 bases unmatched. CDR1 KGHSH and CDR2 LQKENI come from the germline V gene. The CDR3 sequence: CASSLLDRATNEKLFF. In DNA, the CDR3 is TGTGCCAGCTCACTACTGGACAGGGCTACTAATGAAAAACTGTTTTTT.

The chain uses TRBV7-3 and TRBJ2-1; 10 bases are a match to TRBD2. J lost 3 bases, V lost 5 bases, and 7 bases had no gene match. CDR1 and CDR2 from the germline V gene are SGHTA and FQGTGA. The CDR3 consists of 16 residues. The CDR3 DNA follows: TGTGCCAGCAGCCCCCATACTAGCGGGGACTACAATGAGCAGTTCTTC. Translation: CASSPHTSGDYNEQFF.

The rearrangement uses TRBV5-1 and TRBJ1-1; 8 bases align to TRBD1. Germline V gene lookup returns CDR1 SGHRS and CDR2 YFSETQ. The CDR3 length is 13 residues. Losses at the gene ends were 3 bases for V and 9 bases for J; bases not matched to a gene: 7. The CDR3 protein is CASSSFRQGKAFF. Here the CDR3 DNA reads TGCGCCAGCAGCTCGTTCAGACAGGGGAAAGCTTTCTTT.

The chain links TRBV9 to TRBJ1-4; 10 nucleotides match TRBD1. V was clipped by 2 bases and J by 4 bases; unmatched bases: 2. The CDR3 spans 15 residues. The germline V gene encodes CDR1 SGDLS and CDR2 YYNGEE. CDR3 nucleotides: TGTGCCAGCAGCGTCGGACAGGGGGATAATGAAAAACTGTTTTTT. Translating it yields CASSVGQGDNEKLFF.

J is TRBJ1-2 and V is TRBV6-5; D remains unclear. The CDR3 has 15 residues. The V end lost 0 bases, the J end lost 2 bases, and 10 bases lay between the germline ends. Looked up from germline, CDR1 is MNHEY and CDR2 is SVGAGI. Written as DNA, the CDR3 is TGTGCCAGCAGTTACTCCTTCCGGGAAAACTATGGCTACACCTTC. This translates into CASSYSFRENYGYTF.

The V gene is TRBV5-1, the J gene TRBJ2-1; D is possibly TRBD1 (5 bases). CDR1 is SGHRS and CDR2 is YFSETQ in the germline V gene. V lost 3 bases, J lost 5 bases, and 9 bases lay in between. The CDR3 spans 13 residues. CDR3 amino acids: CASSSLQDNEQFF. The DNA of the CDR3 is TGCGCCAGCAGCTCCCTACAGGACAATGAGCAGTTCTTC.

V gene TRBV7-8 combines with J gene TRBJ1-5; tentative D call: TRBD1 (6 bases). From germline, CDR1 is SGHVS and CDR2 FQNEAQ. The length of the CDR3 is 15 residues. V was trimmed by 4 bases and J by 0 bases, leaving 10 bases between them. The CDR3 DNA reads TGTGCCAGCAGCTCTCACAGGGATAGCAATCAGCCCCAGCATTTT. Its protein is CASSSHRDSNQPQHF.

In nucleotides, the CDR3 is TGTGCCAGCAGCCCGGACAGAAAAAACAATCAGCCCCAGCATTTT. Translating it yields CASSPDRKNNQPQHF. The chain employs TRBV7-9 and TRBJ1-5, with D perhaps TRBD1 (6 bases). CDR3 length: 15 residues. V dropped 5 bases and J dropped 3 bases, with 14 bases sitting between them. The germline gives CDR1 SEHNR, CDR2 FQNEAQ (reference sequence).

The CDR3 DNA follows: TGTGCCAGCAGCGTAGCGGGAGCGGTCACCGGGGAGCTGTTTTTT. This gives the protein CASSVAGAVTGELFF. The gene calls are TRBV9 and TRBJ2-2; maybe TRBD2 (6 bases). This CDR3 contains 15 residues. V dropped 0 bases and J dropped 4 bases, with 10 bases sitting between them. Germline loops: CDR1 SGDLS, CDR2 YYNGEE.

This chain uses TRBV30 with TRBJ2-4; 10 nucleotides align to TRBD2. Germline assignment: CDR1 GTSNPN and CDR2 SVGIG (reference sequence). CDR3 length: 17 residues. V lost 0 bases, J lost 0 bases, and 5 bases stayed unmatched. CDR3 nucleotide sequence: TGTGCCTGGAGTGTATTTGGACTAGCGGAAGCCAAAAACATTCAGTACTTC. Protein: CAWSVFGLAEAKNIQYF.

This clone was recorded once. This chain uses TRBV18 with TRBJ1-4, with D possibly TRBD1 on 6 matching bases. Trimming cost V 6 bases and J 2 bases, with 10 bases left between them. CDR1 and CDR2 from the germline V gene are KGHSH and LQKENI. The CDR3 spans 14 residues. The CDR3 reads CASSQGRTNEKLFF. The CDR3 DNA sequence: TGTGCCAGCTCCCAGGGGCGGACTAATGAAAAACTGTTTTTT. Looking up the rest from reference TRBV18 and TRBJ1-4 gives the full variable domain: NAGVMQNPRHLVRRRGQEARLRCSPMKGHSHVYWYRQLPEEGLKFMVYLQKENIIDESGMPKERFSAEFPKEGPSILRIQQVVRGDSAAYFCASSQGRTNEKLFFGSGTQLSVL.

The rearrangement joins TRBV30 to TRBJ1-2; D remains unclear. Per the germline V gene, CDR1 is GTSNPN and CDR2 is SVGIG (reference sequence). CDR3 length equals 15 residues. The CDR3 loop reads CAYSQVTTTNYGYTF. The CDR3 DNA reads TGTGCTTACAGCCAAGTGACGACGACTAACTATGGCTACACCTTC.

This chain connects TRBV7-2 to TRBJ1-5; D may be TRBD1 (5 bases). Trimming stripped 3 bases from V and 6 bases from J, with 12 bases between. The CDR3 consists of 14 residues. CDR1 is SGHTA and CDR2 is FQGNSA in the germline V gene. The CDR3 spells CASSFDSGAQPQHF. The CDR3 nucleotides read TGTGCCAGCAGCTTCGACAGCGGGGCTCAGCCCCAGCATTTT.

This clone has just a few counts. The chain carries TRBV7-2 and TRBJ2-2, with D perhaps TRBD2 (5 bases). The germline V and J ends were trimmed by 3 bases and 9 bases, with 5 bases remaining between them. Looked up from germline, CDR1 is SGHTA and CDR2 is FQGNSA. This CDR3 is 11 amino acids long. The CDR3 is CASSLDWELFF. As DNA, the CDR3 is TGTGCCAGCAGCTTGGACTGGGAGCTGTTTTTT.

The chain is built from TRBV30 and TRBJ2-1, with D tentatively TRBD2 (5 bases). The CDR3 is 10 residues long. Germline V gene data show CDR1 as GTSNPN and CDR2 as SVGIG (reference sequence). Trimming pared 8 bases from V and 9 bases from J, leaving 11 bases between. The CDR3 nucleotides are TGTGCCGGCAACCGGGGTGAGCAGTTCTTC. Translated: CAGNRGEQFF.

The chain uses TRBV5-1 and TRBJ2-1, with D maybe TRBD1 (5 bases). Germline V lookup: CDR1 SGHRS, CDR2 YFSETQ. V was clipped by 6 bases and J by 6 bases, with 7 bases between them. The CDR3 totals 11 residues. The CDR3 sequence is CASTQGNEQFF. CDR3 in DNA: TGCGCCAGCACTCAGGGCAATGAGCAGTTCTTC.

This rearrangement joins TRBV11-3 to TRBJ2-7; D call uncertain. V lost 2 bases and J lost 3, with 8 bases in between. The germline CDR1 and CDR2 sequences are SGHNT and YENEEA. The CDR3 length is 13 residues. Here the CDR3 reads CASSLSSGYEQYF. For the CDR3, the DNA is TGTGCCAGCAGCTTAAGTTCGGGCTACGAGCAGTACTTC.

V and J are TRBV7-6 and TRBJ2-3, with D unresolved. CDR3 length: 13 residues. Looked up from germline, CDR1 is SGHVS and CDR2 is FNYEAQ. V was shortened by 4 bases and J by 1 base, with 6 bases between the two germline ends. DNA for the CDR3: TGTGCCAGCAGCTCGACTGGCACAGATACGCAGTATTTT. Residues: CASSSTGTDTQYF.

The chain has TRBV29-1 and TRBJ2-1; TRBD2 aligns across 12 bases. The V and J ends lost 5 bases and 4 bases, in that order; junction bases with no gene match: 18. The germline V gene encodes CDR1 SQVTM and CDR2 ANQGSEA. This CDR3 is 19 amino acids long. Here the CDR3 DNA reads TGCAGCGTTCCCACCCTTCAGACTAGCGGGAGTTACCTATACAATGAGCAGTTCTTC. Its translation: CSVPTLQTSGSYLYNEQFF.

The V gene is TRBV7-9, the J gene TRBJ2-7, with 10 bases matching TRBD1. This CDR3 comprises 15 residues. The V gene's germline CDR1 is SEHNR and CDR2 FQNEAQ (reference sequence). V shed 5 bases, J shed 2 bases, and the junction held 6 bases outside the gene matches. The CDR3 sequence: CASSPGDRGAYEQYF. In DNA, the CDR3 is TGTGCCAGCAGCCCAGGGGACAGGGGAGCCTACGAGCAGTACTTC.

This chain links TRBV9 with TRBJ1-5; no clear D. Per the germline V gene, CDR1 is SGDLS and CDR2 is YYNGEE. The CDR3 is made up of 14 amino acids. V was trimmed by 5 bases and J by 2 bases, leaving 11 bases between them. The CDR3 sequence: CASSSGFGNQPQHF. The DNA for the CDR3 is TGTGCCAGCAGTTCGGGGTTTGGCAATCAGCCCCAGCATTTT. Using reference TRBV9 and TRBJ1-5 for the parts outside the CDR3, the full variable domain is DSGVTQTPKHLITATGQRVTLRCSPRSGDLSVYWYQQSLDQGLQFLIQYYNGEERAKGNILERFSAQQFPDLHSELNLSSLELGDSALYFCASSSGFGNQPQHFGDGTRLSIL.

This clone is a singleton in its sample. This chain joins TRBV5-1 and TRBJ2-7; D uncertain. Germline lookup yields CDR1 SGHRS and CDR2 YFSETQ. The CDR3 is made up of 14 amino acids. Trimming stripped 1 base from V and 2 bases from J, with 10 bases between. The chain's CDR3 is CASSLTVDPYEQYF. The CDR3 DNA sequence: TGCGCCAGCAGCTTGACGGTAGATCCCTACGAGCAGTACTTC.

The genes are TRBV15 and TRBJ1-4; 7 positions agree with TRBD1. CDR3 length: 14 amino acids. After removal of 4 bases from V and 7 bases from J, the junction contained 6 bases not matched to a gene. CDR1 is LNHNV and CDR2 is YYDKDF in the germline V gene (reference sequence). CDR3 region: CATSTGQDFEKLFF. The CDR3 coding sequence is TGTGCCACCAGCACCGGACAGGATTTTGAAAAACTGTTTTTT.

The V gene is TRBV19, the J gene TRBJ2-7; the match to TRBD1 covers 10 bases. This CDR3 spans 17 amino acids. Per germline, CDR1 LNHDA and CDR2 SQIVND (reference sequence). V gave up 2 bases and J gave up 5 bases; unmatched junction bases: 12. The DNA of the CDR3 is TGTGCCAGTAGTATAAAGACAGGGGGCAACTTTGGGGACGAGCAGTACTTC. It translates to CASSIKTGGNFGDEQYF.

The CDR3 loop is CASSQLTMVDGYTF. In nucleotides, the CDR3 is TGTGCCAGCAGCCAGCTAACTATGGTCGATGGCTACACCTTC. The chain carries TRBV5-6 and TRBJ1-2; D remains ambiguous. Trimming pared 4 bases from V and 6 bases from J, leaving 16 bases between. Germline-derived CDR1 and CDR2 are SGHDT and YYEEEE. The CDR3 contains 14 residues. The variable domain in full, completed from reference TRBV5-6 and TRBJ1-2, reads DAGVTQSPTHLIKTRGQQVTLRCSPKSGHDTVSWYQQALGQGPQFIFQYYEEEERQRGNFPDRFSGHQFPNYSSELNVNALLLGDSALYLCASSQLTMVDGYTFGSGTRLTVV.

The V gene is TRBV13, the J gene TRBJ2-7, with a weak D call TRBD1 (6 bases). CDR3 length: 14 amino acids. Germline-derived CDR1 and CDR2 are PRHDT and FYEKMQ (reference sequence). Trimming stripped 1 base from V and 2 bases from J, with 9 bases between. In DNA form, the CDR3 reads TGTGCCAGCAGCTTAGCAGGGGCCCCCTACGAGCAGTACTTC. It codes for CASSLAGAPYEQYF.

V is TRBV13 and J is TRBJ2-2; 9 nucleotides line up with TRBD1. This CDR3 has 17 residues. The ends lost 0 bases at V and 4 bases at J; junction bases unmatched: 6. Germline-derived CDR1 and CDR2 are PRHDT and FYEKMQ (reference sequence). The CDR3 DNA reads TGTGCCAGCAGCTTAGGCGGGACAGGGAGGCGCACCGGGGAGCTGTTTTTT. Protein sequence: CASSLGGTGRRTGELFF.